The T cell receptor (beta chain) under discussion was sequenced for a study of T cell repertoires in cytomegalovirus infection. Broader study findings: Cumulative frequency of public TCR beta families picked out carriers of CMV plus the relevant HLA. CMV-specific TCR beta clonotypes restricted by HLA-C dominated the ex vivo response.

As regards this clonotype: Its antigen is not known.

TCRdb ran MiXCR on the reads and lists one entry per CDR3 protein. Of approximately 500,000 distinct CDR3 sequences in the sample, about 33% were seen once. This clonotype originated in a human donor in good health (CMV status not recorded). Some clones in this sample may be carry-over from other donors' samples. Sequenced material: cultured PBMCs, taken from culture after CMV antigen stimulation.

The CDR3 loop reads CASSEGRLAGAGDEQFF. The CDR3 bases are TGTGCCAGCAGTGAAGGGAGACTAGCGGGGGCCGGGGATGAGCAGTTCTTC. The V gene is TRBV25-1, the J gene TRBJ2-1; 12 nucleotides match TRBD2. This CDR3 region has 17 residues. In germline, CDR1 is MGHDK, CDR2 SYGVNS. The J segment lost 8 bases and the V segment lost 2 bases, leaving 10 bases of the junction unmatched.